The 31 T cell receptor beta chains reported below all come from one sample, sequenced in a study of OX40 agonist ivuxolimab in advanced cancers. TCRdb keeps only in-frame clones here, not all; method: immunoSEQ multiplex PCR. The repertoire has 70,000 to 85,000 clones, roughly 83% of them found once; the top ten carry over 2%. Sequenced here: CD4+ or CD8+ T cells sorted from blood, sampled in a trial of the OX40 agonist ivuxolimab. The receptors originated from an adult with an advanced solid tumor such as melanoma, head and neck, liver or kidney cancer.

The chain links TRBV2 to TRBJ2-1; 8 nucleotides align to TRBD2. This CDR3 contains 16 residues. Trimming at V came to 2 bases and at J to 1 base, leaving 4 bases not matched to a gene. Germline V gene data show CDR1 as SNHLY and CDR2 as FYNNEI. The CDR3 bases are TGTGCCAGCAGTGAACGGGGGGGGGCGTCCTACAATGAGCAGTTCTTC. Its translation: CASSERGGASYNEQFF. The full variable domain, with the rest looked up from reference TRBV2 and TRBJ2-1, is EPEVTQTPSHQVTQMGQEVILRCVPISNHLYFYWYRQILGQKVEFLVSFYNNEISEKSEIFDDQFSVERPDGSNFTLKIRSTKLEDSAMYFCASSERGGASYNEQFFGPGTRLTVL.

The chain has TRBV18 and TRBJ1-2; 10 bases match TRBD1. J gave up 0 bases and V 5 bases, and 6 bases lay outside the gene matches. The germline V gene encodes CDR1 KGHSH and CDR2 LQKENI. The CDR3 has 16 residues. The CDR3 here is CASSTGTGDSNYGYTF. CDR3 coding DNA: TGTGCCAGCTCAACCGGGACAGGGGACTCTAACTATGGCTACACCTTC.

The chain joins TRBV19 to TRBJ2-2, with D possibly matching TRBD2 (6 bases). This CDR3 is 15 amino acids long. With 1 base removed from V and 5 bases from J, the gap between germline ends came to 11 bases. Germline CDR1 and CDR2: LNHDA and SQIVND (reference sequence). Here the CDR3 reads CASSIAGGRTGELFF. The CDR3 coding sequence is TGTGCCAGTAGTATAGCTGGGGGGAGGACCGGGGAGCTGTTTTTT. Looking up the rest from reference TRBV19 and TRBJ2-2 gives the full variable domain: DGGITQSPKYLFRKEGQNVTLSCEQNLNHDAMYWYRQDPGQGLRLIYYSQIVNDFQKGDIAEGYSVSREKKESFPLTVTSAQKNPTAFYLCASSIAGGRTGELFFGEGSRLTVL.

This chain joins TRBV5-4 and TRBJ2-4; 14 nucleotides line up with TRBD2. CDR1 SGHNT and CDR2 YYREEE come from the germline V gene (reference sequence). This CDR3 spans 16 amino acids. With 5 bases clipped from V and 8 bases from J, the junction kept 9 bases outside the gene matches. This chain's CDR3 is CASSPGLAGGNDIQYF. In DNA, the CDR3 is TGTGCCAGCAGTCCCGGACTAGCGGGAGGTAACGACATTCAGTACTTC.

The V call is TRBV28, the J call TRBJ1-6, with D perhaps TRBD1 (5 bases). Germline values: CDR1 MDHEN, CDR2 SYDVKM. The CDR3 covers 15 residues. V lost 5 bases, J lost 8 bases, and 16 bases lay in between. CDR3 amino acids: CASSPGDGSHSPLHF. In nucleotides, the CDR3 is TGTGCCAGCAGTCCTGGGGACGGCTCTCATTCACCCCTCCACTTT.

The chain links TRBV2 to TRBJ2-3; 11 bases match TRBD2. This CDR3 comprises 15 residues. CDR1 is SNHLY and CDR2 is FYNNEI in the germline V gene. Trimming at V came to 6 bases and at J to 5 bases, leaving 7 bases not matched to a gene. The CDR3, as DNA: TGTGCCAGCAGGCCAAGACTAGCGGGAATAGATACGCAGTATTTT. Protein sequence: CASRPRLAGIDTQYF.

In DNA, the CDR3 is TGCGCCAGCAGCAGCGGACAGGGCTTTAATGAAAAACTGTTTTTT. The encoded protein is CASSSGQGFNEKLFF. The J gene is TRBJ1-4, the V gene TRBV5-1, with 8 bases identical to TRBD1. V shed 4 bases, J shed 4 bases, and the junction held 6 bases outside the gene matches. Germline CDR1 SGHRS, CDR2 YFSETQ. The CDR3 loop spans 15 amino acids.

V usage is TRBV2 and J usage is TRBJ2-5, with TRBD2 matching 8 bases. The V gene's germline CDR1 is SNHLY and CDR2 FYNNEI. The CDR3 runs 14 residues. The V gene end was trimmed by 5 bases and the J gene end by 4 bases; junction bases not matched to a gene: 6. The CDR3: CASSLSGGGETQYF. In nucleotides, the CDR3 is TGTGCCAGCAGTTTGAGCGGGGGTGGAGAGACCCAGTACTTC.

The J gene is TRBJ1-1, the V gene TRBV28; 9 nucleotides agree with TRBD1. The germline CDR1 and CDR2 sequences are MDHEN and SYDVKM. The V and J ends lost 6 bases and 11 bases, in that order; junction bases with no gene match: 13. This CDR3 comprises 14 residues. CDR3 region: CASRRTGVLGEAFF. The CDR3 DNA reads TGTGCCAGCAGGAGGACAGGGGTCCTGGGAGAGGCTTTCTTT.

This clone was detected only a few times. The chain combines TRBV2 with TRBJ2-5; D may match TRBD1 or TRBD2 (5 bases each). V dropped 3 bases and J dropped 9 bases, with 8 bases sitting between them. This CDR3 contains 11 residues. CDR1 and CDR2 from the germline V gene are SNHLY and FYNNEI. Written as DNA, the CDR3 is TGTGCCAGCAGTGAGCGAGGGGCCCAGTACTTC. Protein product: CASSERGAQYF. The variable domain in full, with the rest retrieved from reference TRBV2 and TRBJ2-5, is EPEVTQTPSHQVTQMGQEVILRCVPISNHLYFYWYRQILGQKVEFLVSFYNNEISEKSEIFDDQFSVERPDGSNFTLKIRSTKLEDSAMYFCASSERGAQYFGPGTRLLVL.

V is TRBV6-5 and J is TRBJ2-1; a weak D match, TRBD1 (6 bases). Germline V gene sequence: CDR1 MNHEY, CDR2 SVGAGI. The CDR3 consists of 13 residues. V lost 6 bases and J lost 4, with 10 bases in between. CDR3 sequence: CASSRDTYNEQFF. CDR3 nucleotide sequence: TGTGCCAGCAGCAGGGACACTTACAATGAGCAGTTCTTC.

The V gene is TRBV19, the J gene TRBJ2-3; 7 bases fit TRBD2. CDR1 and CDR2 (germline): LNHDA, SQIVND (reference sequence). Trimming took 4 bases from V and 0 from J; bases not matched to a gene: 10. There are 17 residues in the CDR3. The CDR3 DNA follows: TGTGCCAGTAGTAGAACGACTAAAGCGGGAAGCACAGATACGCAGTATTTT. Amino acid sequence: CASSRTTKAGSTDTQYF.

The rearrangement links TRBV10-3 to TRBJ2-4; 7 bases fit TRBD2. Germline CDR1 and CDR2: ENHRY and SYGVKD. V trimming: 6 bases; J trimming: 8 bases; junction bases outside the gene matches: 10. The CDR3 totals 14 residues. CDR3 in amino acids: CAISKEEGRDIQYF. CDR3 sequence (DNA): TGTGCCATCAGCAAGGAAGAGGGGAGGGACATTCAGTACTTC.

The rearrangement joins TRBV7-3 to TRBJ2-1; 7 bases align to TRBD2. CDR1 and CDR2 (germline): SGHTA, FQGTGA. J was trimmed by 2 bases and V by 5 bases; bases with no gene match: 9. There are 16 residues in the CDR3. This CDR3 is CASSLLGRAAYNEQFF. The CDR3 coding sequence is TGTGCCAGCAGCCTGTTGGGGAGGGCCGCCTACAATGAGCAGTTCTTC.

This rearrangement joins TRBV7-8 to TRBJ2-1; D could derive from TRBD1 or TRBD2 (6 bases each). The V end lost 5 bases, the J end lost 6 bases, and 20 bases lay between the germline ends. Germline CDR1 is SGHVS and CDR2 is FQNEAQ. The CDR3 runs 16 residues. CDR3 sequence: CASSPNERGRRNEQFF. In DNA, the CDR3 is TGTGCCAGCAGCCCCAACGAACGGGGGCGCCGCAATGAGCAGTTCTTC. Complete variable domain (other parts from reference TRBV7-8 and TRBJ2-1): GAGVSQSPRYKVAKRGQDVALRCDPISGHVSLFWYQQALGQGPEFLTYFQNEAQLDKSGLPSDRFFAERPEGSVSTLKIQRTQQEDSAVYLCASSPNERGRRNEQFFGPGTRLTVL.

CDR3 protein: CASSFQTLNTEAFF. CDR3 coding DNA: TGTGCCAGCAGCTTTCAAACATTGAACACTGAAGCTTTCTTT. The chain carries TRBV7-2 and TRBJ1-1; D ambiguous. The CDR3 consists of 14 residues. With 3 bases removed from V and 0 bases from J, the gap between germline ends came to 8 bases. From germline, CDR1 is SGHTA and CDR2 FQGNSA.

This chain connects TRBV9 to TRBJ1-1, with D perhaps matching TRBD1 (5 bases). Germline CDR1 is SGDLS and CDR2 is YYNGEE. The germline V and J ends were trimmed by 3 bases and 0 bases, with 9 bases remaining between them. CDR3 length: 14 amino acids. The CDR3, as DNA: TGTGCCAGCAGCGGAGACAGTTTGAACACTGAAGCTTTCTTT. It yields the protein CASSGDSLNTEAFF.

A note on this clone: The same CDR3 also results from other DNA sequences found in this sample. The genes are TRBV6-5 and TRBJ2-5; D is unclear. V lost 5 bases, J lost 5 bases, and 6 bases lay in between. Germline-derived CDR1 and CDR2 are MNHEY and SVGAGI. The CDR3 runs 11 residues. CDR3 residues: CASSREETQYF. CDR3 bases: TGTGCCAGCAGTAGAGAGGAGACCCAGTACTTC.

The chain employs TRBV7-8 and TRBJ2-7; maybe TRBD1 (5 bases). Germline V gives CDR1 SGHVS, CDR2 FQNEAQ. This CDR3 has 16 residues. V was clipped by 1 base and J by 3 bases, with 16 bases between them. The CDR3 DNA reads TGTGCCAGCAGCTTAGGGGTTAGGGAAACAGGCTACGAGCAGTACTTC. Amino acids: CASSLGVRETGYEQYF.

V and J are TRBV7-3 and TRBJ2-2, with D possibly being TRBD1 or TRBD2 (5 bases each). The CDR3 covers 14 residues. Germline CDR1 SGHTA, CDR2 FQGTGA. V gave up 5 bases and J gave up 3 bases, with 10 bases separating them. The CDR3 loop is CASSPGTDTGELFF. The DNA of the CDR3 is TGTGCCAGCAGCCCAGGGACGGACACCGGGGAGCTGTTTTTT.

CDR3 in amino acids: CASSPRTGGYTDTQYF. In DNA form, the CDR3 reads TGTGCCAGCAGTCCCCGAACAGGGGGTTACACAGATACGCAGTATTTT. V gene TRBV5-5 combines with J gene TRBJ2-3; 8 bases align to TRBD1. From germline, CDR1 is SGHKS and CDR2 YYEKEE (reference sequence). Germline trimming cut 5 bases from V and 2 bases from J; bases unmatched to any gene: 10. The CDR3 consists of 16 residues.

The chain uses TRBV19 and TRBJ1-1; a possible D gene is TRBD1 (5 bases). The CDR3 extends over 13 amino acids. V was clipped by 10 bases and J by 0 bases, with 12 bases between them. Germline-derived CDR1 and CDR2 are LNHDA and SQIVND (reference sequence). Here the CDR3 reads CATGPGLNTEAFF. CDR3 nucleotides: TGTGCCACAGGGCCGGGTCTGAACACTGAAGCTTTCTTT.

The chain joins TRBV7-3 to TRBJ2-1, with D tentatively TRBD2 (6 bases). The germline V gene encodes CDR1 SGHTA and CDR2 FQGTGA. Trimming took 5 bases from V and 4 from J, leaving 15 bases between them. The CDR3 is made up of 15 amino acids. The CDR3 nucleotides read TGTGCCAGCAGCCTGACTAGTTCCTCATACAATGAGCAGTTCTTC. This encodes CASSLTSSSYNEQFF.

The chain links TRBV5-3 to TRBJ2-7; D ambiguous. TRBV5-3 is noted as an ORF with a role that remains uncertain. This CDR3 spans 15 amino acids. V gave up 0 bases and J gave up 2 bases, with 12 bases separating them. CDR3: CARSLGTSSPYEQYF. DNA of the CDR3: TGTGCCAGAAGCTTGGGTACCAGCTCCCCCTACGAGCAGTACTTC.

The rearrangement joins TRBV5-4 to TRBJ2-2; TRBD1 agrees at 9 bases. Germline CDR1 is SGHNT and CDR2 is YYREEE (reference sequence). The CDR3 consists of 16 residues. The V gene end was trimmed by 2 bases and the J gene end by 3 bases; junction bases not matched to a gene: 5. The CDR3 loop reads CASSFPGQGYTGELFF. CDR3 nucleotides: TGTGCCAGCAGCTTCCCGGGACAGGGATACACCGGGGAGCTGTTTTTT.

This chain uses TRBV7-2 with TRBJ1-2; the match to TRBD1 covers 9 bases. This CDR3 spans 15 amino acids. V gave up 1 base and J gave up 8 bases; unmatched junction bases: 8. Germline CDR1 SGHTA, CDR2 FQGNSA. The DNA for the CDR3 is TGTGCCAGCAGCTTAGATTCGGGACAGGGAGGGGGCTACACCTTC. It specifies CASSLDSGQGGGYTF.

This rearrangement joins TRBV6-1 to TRBJ1-2, with a possible D match to TRBD1 (6 bases). The CDR3 is 14 amino acids. The ends were cut back, 0 bases at V and 4 bases at J, with 9 bases in the middle. From germline, CDR1 is MNHNS and CDR2 SASEGT. CDR3 region: CASSEATGFYGYTF. CDR3 DNA sequence: TGTGCCAGCAGTGAAGCGACAGGTTTCTATGGCTACACCTTC.

The chain has TRBV29-1 and TRBJ2-3, with 7 bases fitting TRBD2. Germline V lookup: CDR1 SQVTM, CDR2 ANQGSEA. The CDR3 has 12 residues. Trimming cost V 4 bases and J 8 bases; bases outside gene matches: 6. The CDR3 sequence: CSVVKPGGTQYF. The CDR3 DNA reads as TGCAGCGTTGTGAAACCGGGGGGTACGCAGTATTTT.

The chain couples TRBV14 to TRBJ2-7, with D hard to call. The V end lost 2 bases, the J end lost 6 bases, and 11 bases lay between the germline ends. The CDR3 contains 13 residues. Germline V CDR1 and CDR2: SGHDN, FVKESK. The CDR3 is CASSQSVAGEQYF. As DNA, the CDR3 is TGTGCCAGCAGCCAAAGTGTGGCCGGCGAGCAGTACTTC. The whole variable domain, remainder taken from reference TRBV14 and TRBJ2-7, is EAGVTQFPSHSVIEKGQTVTLRCDPISGHDNLYWYRRVMGKEIKFLLHFVKESKQDESGMPNNRFLAERTGGTYSTLKVQPAELEDSGVYFCASSQSVAGEQYFGPGTRLTVT.

This clone was observed once. This chain links TRBV4-2 with TRBJ2-7, with 8 bases aligning to TRBD1. The CDR3 contains 16 residues. CDR1 is LGHNA and CDR2 is YNFKEQ in the germline V gene. Germline trimming cut 1 base from V and 7 bases from J; bases unmatched to any gene: 12. The CDR3 coding sequence is TGTGCCAGCAGCCAAGTGGCCCGACAGGGGACGGGGGAGCAGTACTTC. Protein sequence: CASSQVARQGTGEQYF.

This chain joins TRBV12-5 and TRBJ2-1; D is perhaps TRBD2 (7 bases). V was shortened by 5 bases and J by 0 bases, with 14 bases between the two germline ends. This CDR3 is built from 16 residues. Germline CDR1 and CDR2: LGHNT and FRNRAP. The CDR3 region is CASGPGGASSYNEQFF. The CDR3 DNA follows: TGTGCTAGTGGTCCTGGGGGGGCTAGCTCCTACAATGAGCAGTTCTTC.